This TCR beta chain comes out of a study of CD8 T cells in Susac syndrome. Random hexamers were used to reverse transcribe the RNA input (about 0.5 to 1 ug). The method of amplification for TCR beta CDR3 was immunoSEQ multiplex PCR, covering 54 Vbeta and 13 Jbeta. MiXCR was run by TCRdb on the immunoSEQ multiplex PCR reads, yielding one entry per CDR3 protein. Counted here are around 150,000 distinct CDR3 sequences, approximately 95% occurring once; the ten biggest clones make up over 0.1%. The CDR3 runs to 14 residues. V lost 5 bases and J lost 8, with 19 bases in between. Germline V gene sequence: CDR1 DFQATT, CDR2 SNEGSKA (reference sequence). Sequencing of TCR beta was undertaken in CD8+ and CD4+ T cells derived from blood. The CD8+ and CD4+ T cells were negatively isolated, with the TEMRA cells enriched by FACS.

Sequencing was performed on CD4+ T cells from PBMCs. The chain carries TRBV20-1 and TRBJ2-1, with D tentatively TRBD1 (5 bases). The sequence was collected from a human donor with multiple sclerosis. The CDR3 protein is CSAGRSSQGDEQFF. The CDR3 bases are TGCAGTGCTGGACGAAGCTCCCAGGGCGATGAGCAGTTCTTC.